This T cell receptor beta chain originates from a study of post-analysis software for immune sequencing data. General study results and limits: Analysis by F measure revealed that same-batch samples clustered strongly together.

The TCR beta cDNA libraries carried unique molecular identifiers. TCRdb redid the calling of the PCR reads with MiXCR, one entry per CDR3 protein. The sample consists of some 370,000 distinct CDR3 sequences, around 37% of them appearing once. In its sample, this clonotype was seen a few times. Its antigen is not identified. Sequenced input: blood. This receptor was identified in a girl between 10 and 17 years old with multiple sclerosis.

CDR3 in DNA: TGTGCCAGCTCACCGATCCAACAGGGTCGGACTGAAGCTTTCTTT. Translation gives CASSPIQQGRTEAFF. The genes are TRBV18 and TRBJ1-1, with a possible D match to TRBD1 (6 bases). Germline CDR1 reads KGHSH; CDR2 reads LQKENI. Trimming removed 3 bases from V and 5 bases from J, with 16 bases in between. This CDR3 comprises 15 residues.